A single T cell receptor beta chain is shown here with its context. The source of the sample is a study of T cells in tuberculosis. Germline V gene data show CDR1 as MRHNA and CDR2 as SNTAGT. Trimming shortened V by 5 bases and J by 3 bases, and 12 bases separated the two germline ends. This CDR3 has 14 amino acids. Assay: immunoSEQ multiplex PCR; the TCRdb copy retains only in-frame clones and omits some. The sample has 20,000 to 25,000 clones; more than 90% are singletons. Sequencing input: PBMCs. The receptor comes from a donor between 10 and 35 years old with latent tuberculosis or without tuberculosis infection. Some clones in this sample may be carry-over from other donors' samples. J is TRBJ2-3 and V is TRBV6-4; maybe TRBD1 (5 bases). The CDR3 nucleotides are TGTGCCAGCAGTTATCAGGGTGGGACAGATACGCAGTATTTT. Protein product: CASSYQGGTDTQYF.